This T cell receptor beta chain came from a study of blood T cell repertoires in COVID-19. For the study at large: Collection of acute and convalescent COVID-19 samples took place in the United States, Italy and Spain.

The V gene's germline CDR1 is SNHLY and CDR2 FYNNEI. The CDR3 has 12 residues. V was trimmed by 7 bases and J by 6 bases, leaving 12 bases between them. Assay: immunoSEQ multiplex PCR; the TCRdb copy retains only in-frame clones and omits some. The data contain under 300,000 clones, about nine tenths of them seen just once; the ten biggest clones take up roughly 0.89%. Source material: peripheral blood. This sequence was found in a man younger than 45 with COVID-19, enrolled during active disease. V and J are TRBV2 and TRBJ1-1; tentatively, D is TRBD1 (6 bases). Written as DNA, the CDR3 is TGTGCCAGCATAGGGGGTAGGTCTGAAGCTTTCTTT. This codes for CASIGGRSEAFF.